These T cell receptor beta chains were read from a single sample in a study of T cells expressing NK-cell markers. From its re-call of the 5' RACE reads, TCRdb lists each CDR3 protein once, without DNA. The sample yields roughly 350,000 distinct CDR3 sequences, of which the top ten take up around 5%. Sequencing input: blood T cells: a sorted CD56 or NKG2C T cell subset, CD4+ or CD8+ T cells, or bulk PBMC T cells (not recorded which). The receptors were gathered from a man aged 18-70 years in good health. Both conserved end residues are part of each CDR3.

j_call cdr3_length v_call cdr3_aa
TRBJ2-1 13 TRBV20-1 CSAKGRLRAGQFF
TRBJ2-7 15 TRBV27 CASSSRTSGVHEQYF
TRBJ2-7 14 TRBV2 CASSQDRGSSEQYF
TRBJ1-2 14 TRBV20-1 CSARGQTGVGGYTF
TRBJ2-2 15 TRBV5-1 CASSLGDAIGGELFF
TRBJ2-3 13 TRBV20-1 CSAPGQVYDTQYF
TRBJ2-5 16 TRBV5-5 CASSRRGRGSQETQYF
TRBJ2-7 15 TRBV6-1 CASRMGAGSSYEQYF
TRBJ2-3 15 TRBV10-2 CASAAGGLDTDTQYF
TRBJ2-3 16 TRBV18 CASSPLGTGSTDTQYF
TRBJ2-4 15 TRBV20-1 CSARDPVTGGHIQYF
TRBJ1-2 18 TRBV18 CASSPPGTGGERGNGYTF
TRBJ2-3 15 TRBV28 CASSVAGGPVDTQYF
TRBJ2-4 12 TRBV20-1 CSARPHGNIQYF
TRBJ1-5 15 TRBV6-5 CASSSKTGGGQPQHF
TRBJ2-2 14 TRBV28 CASIPLRRTGELFF
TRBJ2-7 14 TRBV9 CASSESLRSYEQYF
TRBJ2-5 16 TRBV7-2 CASSTKGTTLWETQYF
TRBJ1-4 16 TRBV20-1 CSASWRGGTTNEKLFF
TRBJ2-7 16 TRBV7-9 CASRAVGRLSSYEQYF
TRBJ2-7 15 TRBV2 CASSELRSGAYEQYF
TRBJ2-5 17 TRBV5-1 CASSFVTSGDPQETQYF
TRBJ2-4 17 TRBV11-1 CASSARLAGGPGNIQYF
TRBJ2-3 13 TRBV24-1 CATGGGSTDTQYF
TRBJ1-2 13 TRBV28 CASSIDRALSYTF
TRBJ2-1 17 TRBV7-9 CASSSRVGDRGRNEQFF
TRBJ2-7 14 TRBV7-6 CASSYQQGTYEQYF
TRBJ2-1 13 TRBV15 CATSRKLVTEQFF
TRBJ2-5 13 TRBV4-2 CASSLVPRETQYF
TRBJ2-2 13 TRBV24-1 CATSDLGPGELFF
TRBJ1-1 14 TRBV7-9 CASSKREENTEAFF
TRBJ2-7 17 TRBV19 CASSSNTGTGMRYEQYF
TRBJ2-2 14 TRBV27 CASSPAVRAGELFF
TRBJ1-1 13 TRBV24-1 CATRTSKGTEAFF
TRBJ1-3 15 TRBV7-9 CASSLRVGSGNTIYF
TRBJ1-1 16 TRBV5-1 CASSLLSGQGAPEAFF
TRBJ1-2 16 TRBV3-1 CASSQGPQGSSYGYTF
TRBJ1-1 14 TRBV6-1 CASRERQDNTEAFF
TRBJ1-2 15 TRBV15 CATSRDLTANYGYTF
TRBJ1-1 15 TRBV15 CATSRDREWNTEAFF
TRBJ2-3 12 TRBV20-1 CSVDTSGDTQYF
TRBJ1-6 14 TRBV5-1 CASSLTQGWSPLHF
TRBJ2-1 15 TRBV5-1 CASSPEGQGAREQFF
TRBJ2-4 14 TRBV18 CASSPPGRENIQYF
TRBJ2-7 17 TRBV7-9 CASSAGLAGGQSYEQYF
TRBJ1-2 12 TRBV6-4 CASSDGRGGYTF
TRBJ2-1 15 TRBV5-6 CASSFRQGRGGEQFF
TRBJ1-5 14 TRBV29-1 CSVGQGSSNQPQHF
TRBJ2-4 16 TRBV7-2 CASSPPRTGNKNIQYF
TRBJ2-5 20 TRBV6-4 CASSASGTSGSPFPEETQYF
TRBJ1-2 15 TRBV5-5 CASSLSLTIQEGYTF
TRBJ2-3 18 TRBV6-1 CASSEFRWASGASGTQYF
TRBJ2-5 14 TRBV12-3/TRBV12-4 CASSGDWVQETQYF
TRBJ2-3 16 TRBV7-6 CASSSVVDRGPDTQYF
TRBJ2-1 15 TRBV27 CASHKGVVNYNEQFF
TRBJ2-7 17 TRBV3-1 CASSQWKPGTPTYEQYF
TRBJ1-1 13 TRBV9 CASAKTDRTEAFF